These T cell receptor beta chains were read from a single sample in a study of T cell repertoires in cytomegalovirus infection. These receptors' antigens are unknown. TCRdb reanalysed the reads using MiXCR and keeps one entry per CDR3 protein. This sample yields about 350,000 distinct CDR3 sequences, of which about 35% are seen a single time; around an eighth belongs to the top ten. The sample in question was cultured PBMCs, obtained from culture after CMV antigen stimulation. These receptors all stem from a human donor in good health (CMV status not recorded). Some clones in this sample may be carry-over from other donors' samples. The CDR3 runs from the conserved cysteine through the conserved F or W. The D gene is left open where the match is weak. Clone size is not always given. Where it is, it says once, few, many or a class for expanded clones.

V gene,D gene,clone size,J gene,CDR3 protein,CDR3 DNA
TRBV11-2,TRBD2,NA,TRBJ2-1,CASSQSRRLAGRSYNEQFF,TGTGCCAGCAGTCAATCCCGGAGACTAGCGGGAAGGTCCTACAATGAGCAGTTCTTC
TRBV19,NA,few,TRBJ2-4,CASSLGPLSIQYF,TGTGCCAGTAGTCTAGGACCTCTTAGCATTCAGTACTTC
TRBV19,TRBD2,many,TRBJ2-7,CASTLTSGSQYEQYF,TGTGCCAGTACTCTGACTAGCGGGAGTCAGTACGAGCAGTACTTC
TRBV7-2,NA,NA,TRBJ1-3,CASSLRGRRSSGNTIYF,TGTGCCAGCAGCCTAAGAGGACGACGGAGCTCTGGAAACACCATATATTTT
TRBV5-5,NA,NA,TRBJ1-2,CASSLSQGEIYGYTF,TGTGCCAGCAGCTTATCTCAGGGCGAGATCTATGGCTACACCTTC
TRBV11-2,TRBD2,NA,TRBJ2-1,CASRLAGRNSEQFF,TGTGCCAGCAGATTAGCGGGACGCAATAGTGAGCAGTTCTTC
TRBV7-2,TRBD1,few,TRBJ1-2,CASRTGGPRGYTF,TGTGCCAGCAGGACAGGGGGCCCGCGTGGCTACACCTTC
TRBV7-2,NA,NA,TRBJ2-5,CASSLVQGGETQYF,TGTGCCAGCAGCTTAGTCCAGGGCGGAGAGACCCAGTACTTC
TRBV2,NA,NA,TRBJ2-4,CASTIQRENIQYF,TGTGCCAGCACGATCCAGAGAGAAAACATTCAGTACTTC
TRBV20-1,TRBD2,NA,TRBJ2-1,CSASWGAGENEQFF,TGCAGTGCTAGTTGGGGAGCGGGGGAGAATGAGCAGTTCTTC
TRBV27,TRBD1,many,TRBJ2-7,CASSRQGGEQYF,TGTGCCAGCAGTAGACAGGGTGGGGAGCAGTACTTC
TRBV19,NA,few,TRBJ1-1,CASGRRTNTEAFF,TGTGCCAGCGGCCGACGGACGAACACTGAAGCTTTCTTT
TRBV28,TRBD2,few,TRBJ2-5,CASSLLSSGFQETQYF,TGTGCCAGCAGTTTATTGTCTAGCGGCTTCCAAGAGACCCAGTACTTC
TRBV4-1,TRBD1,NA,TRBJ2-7,CASSQGQGPSHEQYF,TGCGCCAGCAGCCAAGGACAGGGGCCCTCCCACGAGCAGTACTTC
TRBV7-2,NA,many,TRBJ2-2,CASRKGPDTGELFF,TGTGCCAGCAGAAAGGGACCAGACACCGGGGAGCTGTTTTTT
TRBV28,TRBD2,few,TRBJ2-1,CASSWGTSYYNEQFF,TGTGCCAGCAGTTGGGGGACTAGCTATTACAATGAGCAGTTCTTC
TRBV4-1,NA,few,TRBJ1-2,CASSLQITGSRGYTF,TGCGCCAGCAGCCTACAAATAACAGGGTCGCGTGGCTACACCTTC
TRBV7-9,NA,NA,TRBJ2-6,CASSVLQGLYSGANVLTF,TGTGCCAGCAGCGTTCTCCAGGGGTTGTACTCTGGGGCCAACGTCCTGACTTTC
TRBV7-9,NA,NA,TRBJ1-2,CASSYDRTQANYGYTF,TGTGCCAGCAGTTATGACAGGACTCAAGCTAACTATGGCTACACCTTC
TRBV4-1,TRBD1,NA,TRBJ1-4,CASSRGDRGSEKLFF,TGCGCCAGCAGCCGGGGGGACAGGGGTTCTGAAAAACTGTTTTTT
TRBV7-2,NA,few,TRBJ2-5,CASSPQGETQYF,TGTGCCAGCAGCCCACAGGGAGAGACCCAGTACTTC
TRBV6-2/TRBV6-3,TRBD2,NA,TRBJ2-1,CASSYVWEGTDEQFF,TGTGCCAGCAGTTACGTATGGGAGGGTACCGATGAGCAGTTCTTC
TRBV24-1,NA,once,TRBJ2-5,CATSDSRAGPTETQYF,TGTGCCACCAGTGATTCGCGAGCAGGGCCGACAGAGACCCAGTACTTC
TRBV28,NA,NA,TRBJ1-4,CASAYTTNEKLFF,TGTGCCAGCGCCTATACAACTAATGAAAAACTGTTTTTT
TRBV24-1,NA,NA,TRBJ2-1,CATSGGVPRDEQFF,TGTGCCACCAGTGGAGGTGTCCCCCGGGATGAGCAGTTCTTC
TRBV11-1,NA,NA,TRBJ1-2,CASSRDSQRGGYTF,TGTGCCAGCAGCCGAGACAGCCAAAGGGGCGGCTACACCTTC
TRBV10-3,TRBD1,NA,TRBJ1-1,CAISAGQGQGNTEAFF,TGTGCCATCAGTGCGGGACAGGGTCAAGGAAACACTGAAGCTTTCTTT
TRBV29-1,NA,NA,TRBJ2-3,CSVEDWPDTQYF,TGCAGCGTTGAGGATTGGCCGGATACGCAGTATTTT
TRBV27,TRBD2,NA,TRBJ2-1,CASSLTPVVAGGREQFF,TGTGCCAGCAGTTTGACCCCGGTGGTAGCGGGAGGGCGTGAGCAGTTCTTC
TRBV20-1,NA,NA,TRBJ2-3,CSALRLQGGGTDTQYF,TGCAGTGCTTTGCGACTACAGGGAGGTGGCACAGATACGCAGTATTTT
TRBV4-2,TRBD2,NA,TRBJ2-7,CASSQDPGTSGHYEQYF,TGTGCCAGCAGCCAAGACCCCGGGACTAGCGGACATTACGAGCAGTACTTC
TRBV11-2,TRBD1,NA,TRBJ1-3,CASSMGQLYGNTIYF,TGTGCCAGCAGCATGGGACAGCTATACGGAAACACCATATATTTT
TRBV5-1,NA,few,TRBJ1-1,CASSVSGTSNTEAFF,TGCGCCAGCAGCGTATCCGGGACTTCGAACACTGAAGCTTTCTTT
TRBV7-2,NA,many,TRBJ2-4,CASSLADRSENIQYF,TGTGCCAGCAGCTTAGCCGACAGGAGCGAAAACATTCAGTACTTC
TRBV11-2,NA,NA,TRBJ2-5,CASSLHGLQETQYF,TGTGCCAGCAGCTTACATGGACTACAAGAGACCCAGTACTTC
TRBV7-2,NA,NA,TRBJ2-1,CASSQGLFNEQFF,TGTGCCAGCAGTCAGGGACTCTTTAATGAGCAGTTCTTC
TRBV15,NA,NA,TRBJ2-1,CATSRDSVIHEQFF,TGTGCCACCAGCAGAGATAGTGTAATCCATGAGCAGTTCTTC
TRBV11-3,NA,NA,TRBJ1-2,CASSLVVGTAVAYGYTF,TGTGCCAGCAGCTTAGTGGTCGGGACCGCAGTCGCCTATGGCTACACCTTC
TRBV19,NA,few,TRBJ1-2,CASSMGQHYGYTF,TGTGCCAGTAGTATGGGGCAGCACTATGGCTACACCTTC
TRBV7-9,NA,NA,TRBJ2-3,CASSLALGADISTDTQYF,TGTGCCAGCAGCTTAGCGCTCGGGGCAGACATTAGCACAGATACGCAGTATTTT
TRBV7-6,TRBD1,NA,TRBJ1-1,CASSPDRRNTEAFF,TGTGCCAGCAGCCCGGACAGGAGGAACACTGAAGCTTTCTTT
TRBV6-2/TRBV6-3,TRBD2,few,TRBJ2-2,CASSYGGVTGELFF,TGTGCCAGCAGTTATGGGGGGGTCACCGGGGAGCTGTTTTTT
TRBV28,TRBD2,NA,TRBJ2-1,CATQLAASYNEQFF,TGTGCCACCCAACTAGCGGCATCCTACAATGAGCAGTTCTTC
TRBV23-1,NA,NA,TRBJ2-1,CASSQWRCRGVYNEQFF,TGCGCCAGCAGTCAATGGAGATGCCGGGGCGTTTACAATGAGCAGTTCTTC
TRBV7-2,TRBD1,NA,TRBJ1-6,CASTITGGNSPLHF,TGTGCCAGTACAATAACAGGGGGGAATTCACCCCTCCACTTT
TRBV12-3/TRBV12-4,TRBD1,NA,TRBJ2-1,CASSSTGGLLNEQFF,TGTGCCAGCAGTTCCACAGGGGGTCTCCTGAATGAGCAGTTCTTC
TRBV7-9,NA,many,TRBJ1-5,CASSLAGTANQPQHF,TGTGCCAGCAGCTTAGCCGGGACGGCAAATCAGCCCCAGCATTTT
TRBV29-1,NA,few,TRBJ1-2,CSVGRGEDGYTF,TGCAGCGTGGGGAGAGGGGAGGATGGCTACACCTTC
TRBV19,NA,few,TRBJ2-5,CASSIAAVRETQYF,TGTGCCAGTAGTATAGCGGCGGTTCGAGAGACCCAGTACTTC
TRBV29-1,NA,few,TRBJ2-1,CSVWSHNEQFF,TGCAGCGTTTGGTCACATAATGAGCAGTTCTTC
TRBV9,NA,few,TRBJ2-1,CASSVDGYYNEQFF,TGTGCCAGCAGCGTCGACGGATACTACAATGAGCAGTTCTTC
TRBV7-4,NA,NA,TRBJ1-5,CASSMEGYSNQPQHF,TGTGCCAGCAGCATGGAGGGGTATAGCAATCAGCCCCAGCATTTT
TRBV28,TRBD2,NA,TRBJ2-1,CASGRGGSSYNEQFF,TGTGCCAGCGGAAGGGGCGGGAGCTCCTACAATGAGCAGTTCTTC
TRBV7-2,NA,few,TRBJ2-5,CASSLGGQSLLETQYF,TGTGCCAGCAGCTTAGGAGGGCAATCTCTATTGGAGACCCAGTACTTC